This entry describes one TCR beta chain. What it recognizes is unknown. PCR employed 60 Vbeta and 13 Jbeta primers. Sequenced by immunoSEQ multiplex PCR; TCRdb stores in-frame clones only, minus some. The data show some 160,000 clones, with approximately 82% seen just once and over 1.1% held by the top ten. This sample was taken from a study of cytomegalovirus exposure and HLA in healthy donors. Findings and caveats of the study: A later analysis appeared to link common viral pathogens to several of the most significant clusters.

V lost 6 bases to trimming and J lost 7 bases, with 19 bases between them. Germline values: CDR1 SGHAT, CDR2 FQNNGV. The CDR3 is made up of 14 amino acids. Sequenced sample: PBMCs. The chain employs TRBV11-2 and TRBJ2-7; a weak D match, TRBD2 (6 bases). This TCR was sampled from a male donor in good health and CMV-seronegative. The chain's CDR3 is CASSRVGTPQEQYF. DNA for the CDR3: TGTGCCAGCAGTCGAGTCGGGACTCCTCAAGAGCAGTACTTC.